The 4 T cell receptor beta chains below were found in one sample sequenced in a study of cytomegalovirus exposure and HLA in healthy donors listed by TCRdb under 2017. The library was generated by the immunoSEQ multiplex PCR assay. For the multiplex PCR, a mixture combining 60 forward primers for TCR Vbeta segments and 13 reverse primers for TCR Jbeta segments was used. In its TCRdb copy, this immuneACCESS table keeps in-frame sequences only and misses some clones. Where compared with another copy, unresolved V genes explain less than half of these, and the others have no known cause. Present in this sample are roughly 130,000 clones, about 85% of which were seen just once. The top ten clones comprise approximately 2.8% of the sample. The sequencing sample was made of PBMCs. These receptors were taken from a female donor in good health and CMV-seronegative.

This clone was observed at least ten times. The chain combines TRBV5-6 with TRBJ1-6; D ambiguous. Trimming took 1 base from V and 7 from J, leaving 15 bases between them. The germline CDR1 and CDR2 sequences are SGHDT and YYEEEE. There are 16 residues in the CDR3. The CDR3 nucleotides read TGTGCCAGCAGCTTGTTTCGGCTGGGGAGGAATTCACCCCTCCACTTT. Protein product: CASSLFRLGRNSPLHF.

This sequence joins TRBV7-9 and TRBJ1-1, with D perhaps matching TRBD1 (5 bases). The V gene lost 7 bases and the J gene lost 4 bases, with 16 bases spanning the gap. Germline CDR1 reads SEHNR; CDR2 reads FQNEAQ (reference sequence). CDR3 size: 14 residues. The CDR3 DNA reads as TGTGCCAGCACCCCAGACCTGGGGGGCACTGAAGCTTTCTTT. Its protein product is CASTPDLGGTEAFF.

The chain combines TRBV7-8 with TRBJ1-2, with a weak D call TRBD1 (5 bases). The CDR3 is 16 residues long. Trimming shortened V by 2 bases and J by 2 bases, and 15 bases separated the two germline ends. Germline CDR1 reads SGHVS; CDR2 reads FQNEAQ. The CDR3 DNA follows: TGTGCCAGCAGCTTACGGTTGGGGGGGGGAAACTATGGCTACACCTTC. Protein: CASSLRLGGGNYGYTF.

The CDR3 bases are TGCGCCAGCAGGGGGGGGGCGGCCGGGGAGCTGTTTTTT. Amino acids: CASRGGAAGELFF. The genes are TRBV4-3 and TRBJ2-2, with TRBD2 as a possible D gene (7 bases). V lost 6 bases, J lost 6 bases, and 11 bases lay in between. The CDR3 is made up of 13 amino acids. Germline CDR1 and CDR2: LGHNA and YSLEER.